This TCR beta chain was observed in a study of blood T cells in healthy people across ages (dated by TCRdb to the mid-2010s). At the level of the whole study: In model experiments, template switching captured about one uniquely barcoded TCR beta cDNA molecule for every two T cells. The study analyzed two additional independent replicas of 1 million unique cDNA reads from the same blood draw for two donors, one aged 18 to 30 and one aged 80 or older. The study measured age-related changes in TCR beta repertoire diversity using deep sequencing normalized with unique cDNA molecular identifiers. The donors were divided into four age groups: young (average approximately 17 years), middle-aged (about 40), aged (about 62) and long-lived (roughly 82).

The approximately 41 donors, aged 6 to 90 years, were systemically healthy Caucasian individuals from Russia. Each donor gave 9 to 10 milliliters of peripheral blood, collected into EDTA-treated Vacutainer tubes. Ficoll-Paque density-gradient centrifugation was used to isolate PBMCs, with at least 7 million per sample. Total RNA, at least 6 micrograms per sample, was extracted from PBMCs with Trizol reagent. For every donor, flow cytometry on a PBMC aliquot measured the percentage of naive CD45RAhigh/CD27high T cells. The library was obtained by 5' RACE. Sequencer: Illumina HiSeq 2500. The second PCR ran for roughly 7 to 11 cycles and used a J-beta primer mix along with a sample-barcoded 5' primer. A template-switch 5' adaptor carrying 12 random nucleotides introduced a unique molecular identifier onto each TCR beta cDNA molecule. At least 2.5 million CDR3-containing paired-end reads were obtained from each sample. The Mint cDNA synthesis kit, primed by a TRBC-specific oligonucleotide, was used to synthesize first-strand cDNA from all RNA. After uracil-DNA glycosylase treatment, a first 18-cycle PCR used universal primers M1SS and BC2_uni_R on all cDNA. The authors' analysis ran thus. For normalization, 1 million high-quality reads, each with a distinct molecular identifier, were randomly selected from each sample. Reads sharing molecular identifiers were discarded rather than binned into consensus sequences. MiTCR, set to a Q25 quality threshold and the strictest error-elimination algorithm, was used for CDR3 identification, clonotype clustering and error correction. A nonparametric unseen species model using Euler transformation provided a lower-bound estimate of total TCR beta diversity. The public sequencing data were trimmed at Q25 with fastp and processed into clonotypes with MiXCR by TCRdb, which kept only in-frame beta chains. Under each unique CDR3 protein, matching rows form one entry showing the most common genes and DNA. The V and J calls come from TCRdb's annotation, not from the publication. Present in this sample are 540,000 or so distinct CDR3 sequences, approximately 25% of which were seen just once. The ten biggest clones cover around 10% of the sample.

This clonotype was observed a few times. Its antigen specificity is not known. No qualities accompany the bases; no much larger clone lies one base away. What the study reported, not specific to this receptor: Because the CMV infection status of the donors was unknown, age-related changes in expanded clonotypes may potentially have been confounded. Total diversity estimates from one million sequenced T cells were considered lower bounds and underestimates. There was a strong correlation between observed TCR beta diversity and the percentage of naive T cells measured by flow cytometry. As age increased, observed TCR beta diversity per million T cells dropped in a roughly linear way, and a significant reduction was already evident by age approximately 40. Bulk unsorted PBMC profiling prevented conclusive comparison of naive and antigen-experienced compartments. The long-lived group showed more naive CD4+ T cells, fewer expanded clones and increased TCR diversity than the aged group, suggesting age selection.

These data are also associated with another study on T cells of mothers and their children. From the second report: Donors were nine systemically healthy Caucasian individuals: three mothers and their six children. cDNA synthesis consumed the entire amount of extracted RNA, loaded at approximately 1.6 ug RNA in each 15 ul reaction. Sample barcodes and 2-4 random nucleotides were added via the M1S primer in the second PCR. Over 8 million TCR beta CDR3 reads were obtained for each mother, and 2.5 million to 3 million reads were obtained for each child. In both related and unrelated pairs, thymic selection shapes the output of TCR recombination in a similar way, with inherited differences having only a minor effect. Normalized repertoire overlap was always found to be slightly, but never significantly, higher in related mother-child pairs than in unrelated mother-child pairs. No persistent microchimeric T cell clones were detected, at a sensitivity of 80 to 100 clones per million clonotypes. The study used deep NGS to compare TCR beta repertoires of mothers and children, seeking features distinguishing related mother-child pairs from unrelated individuals. Mothers averaged approximately 40 +/- 4 years of age and children averaged 11 +/- 4 years. After adapters were ligated using NEBNext reagents, the libraries underwent 100+100 nt paired-end sequencing on an Illumina HiSeq 2000. Mother and child libraries were prepared a month apart and sequenced in separate runs to prevent cross-contamination. For each donor, somewhere between roughly 450,000 and 2,000,000 distinct TCR beta clonotypes were identified. Naive TCR beta clonotypes were estimated from low-frequency clonotypes matched to each donor's FACS-determined naive share, without sorting.

The sequence was obtained from a boy younger than 18 in good health. Sequencing input: blood.

The nucleotides read TGTGCCAGCAGCTTCTGGGGAGCCTATGGCTACACCTTC. This gives the protein CASSFWGAYGYTF. The sequence links TRBV7-2 to TRBJ1-2; confidence is insufficient to name the D gene. CDR1 and CDR2, looked up from the germline V gene, are SGHTA and FQGNSA. V is clipped by 3 bases and J by 4 bases, and the sequence between their germline boundaries is 9 bases long. From the cysteine through the phenylalanine, the CDR3 covers 13 amino acids. CDR3 DNA is the only sequence kept; it has 39 bases, read in frame from the first base.